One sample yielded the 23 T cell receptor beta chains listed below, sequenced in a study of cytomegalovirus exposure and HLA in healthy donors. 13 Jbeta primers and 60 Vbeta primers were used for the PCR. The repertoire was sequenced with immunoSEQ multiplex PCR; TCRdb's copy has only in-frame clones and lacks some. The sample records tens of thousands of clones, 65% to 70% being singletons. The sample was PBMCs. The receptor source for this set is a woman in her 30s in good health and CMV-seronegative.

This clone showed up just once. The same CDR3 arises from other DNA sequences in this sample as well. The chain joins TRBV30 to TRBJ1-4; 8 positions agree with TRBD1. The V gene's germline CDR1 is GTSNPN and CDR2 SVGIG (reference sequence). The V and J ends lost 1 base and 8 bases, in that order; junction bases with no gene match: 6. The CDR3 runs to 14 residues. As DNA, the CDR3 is TGTGCCTGGAGTGGACAGGGGCGAAGCGAAAAACTGTTTTTT. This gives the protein CAWSGQGRSEKLFF.

The CDR3 loop is CATLRDRAREQYF. The CDR3 DNA is TGCGCCACCCTGAGGGACAGGGCTCGCGAGCAGTACTTC. The chain links TRBV10-2 to TRBJ2-7; 9 bases match TRBD1. The CDR3 contains 13 residues. J lost 6 bases, V lost 10 bases, and 10 bases had no gene match. Germline lookup yields CDR1 WSHSY and CDR2 SAAADI.

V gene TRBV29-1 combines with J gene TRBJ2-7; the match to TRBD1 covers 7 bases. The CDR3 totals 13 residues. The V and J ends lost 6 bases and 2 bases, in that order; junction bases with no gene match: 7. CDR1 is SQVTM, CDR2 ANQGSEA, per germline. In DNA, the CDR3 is TGCAGCGTAGGGGGCGAGGGCACCTACGAGCAGTACTTC. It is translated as CSVGGEGTYEQYF.

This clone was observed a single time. The CDR3 spells CASSIQGFGNEKLFF. The DNA of the CDR3 is TGTGCCAGCAGCATCCAGGGTTTTGGAAATGAAAAACTGTTTTTT. This chain joins TRBV11-3 and TRBJ1-4; D possibly corresponds to TRBD1 (5 bases). V lost 5 bases and J 5 bases, leaving 15 bases between the germline ends. The CDR3 consists of 15 residues. Germline values: CDR1 SGHNT, CDR2 YENEEA.

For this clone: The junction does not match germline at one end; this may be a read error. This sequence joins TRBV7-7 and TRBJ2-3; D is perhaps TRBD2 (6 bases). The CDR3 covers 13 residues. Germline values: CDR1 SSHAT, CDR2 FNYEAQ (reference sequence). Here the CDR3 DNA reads TGTGCTAGCAGCCCCCCAGGTGGGGGGATGCAGTATTTT. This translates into CASSPPGGGMQYF.

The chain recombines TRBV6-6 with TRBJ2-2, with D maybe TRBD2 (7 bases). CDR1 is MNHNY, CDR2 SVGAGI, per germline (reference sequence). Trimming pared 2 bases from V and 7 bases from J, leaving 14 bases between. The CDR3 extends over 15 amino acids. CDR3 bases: TGTGCCAGCAGTTACCGTGGGGGGGCGGGCGGGGAGCTGTTTTTT. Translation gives CASSYRGGAGGELFF.

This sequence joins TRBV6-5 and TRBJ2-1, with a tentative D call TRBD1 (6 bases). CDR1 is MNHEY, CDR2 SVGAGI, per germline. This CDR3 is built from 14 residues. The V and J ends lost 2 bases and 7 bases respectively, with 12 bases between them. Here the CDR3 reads CASSYQGPRNEQFF. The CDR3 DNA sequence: TGTGCCAGCAGTTACCAGGGGCCCAGGAATGAGCAGTTCTTC.

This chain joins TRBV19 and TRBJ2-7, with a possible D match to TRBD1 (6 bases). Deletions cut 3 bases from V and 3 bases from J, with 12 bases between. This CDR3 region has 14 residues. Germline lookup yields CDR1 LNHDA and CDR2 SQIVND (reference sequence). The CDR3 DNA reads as TGTGCCAGTAGTATTCTCGGACAGAACTACGAGCAGTACTTC. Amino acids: CASSILGQNYEQYF.

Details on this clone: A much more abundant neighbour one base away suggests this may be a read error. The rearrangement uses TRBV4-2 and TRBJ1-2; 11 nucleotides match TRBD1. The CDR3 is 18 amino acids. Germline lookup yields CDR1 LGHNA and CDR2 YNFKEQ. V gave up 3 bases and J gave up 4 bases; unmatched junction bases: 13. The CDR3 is CASSHDGQGASVRYGYTF. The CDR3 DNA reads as TGTGCCAGCAGCCACGACGGACAGGGGGCGAGCGTTCGCTATGGCTACACCTTC.

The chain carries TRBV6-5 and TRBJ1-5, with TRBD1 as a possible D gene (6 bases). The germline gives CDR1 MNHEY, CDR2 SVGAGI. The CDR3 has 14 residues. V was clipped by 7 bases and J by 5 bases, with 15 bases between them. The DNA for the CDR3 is TGTGCCAGCACTCCCGGGACATTGTATCAGCCCCAGCATTTT. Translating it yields CASTPGTLYQPQHF.

CDR3 sequence: CAISAGRLHTEAFF. The DNA of the CDR3 is TGTGCCATCAGTGCTGGCAGGCTCCACACTGAAGCTTTCTTT. The V and J genes are TRBV10-3 and TRBJ1-1; the D is unclear. Trimming stripped 4 bases from V and 3 bases from J, with 12 bases between. CDR1 and CDR2 from the germline V gene are ENHRY and SYGVKD. The CDR3 runs to 14 residues.

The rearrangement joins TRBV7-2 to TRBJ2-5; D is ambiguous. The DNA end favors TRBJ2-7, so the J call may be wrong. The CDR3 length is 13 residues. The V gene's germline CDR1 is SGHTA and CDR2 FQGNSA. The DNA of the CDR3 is TGTGCCAGCAGCTTAGTAAGCTCCTACGAGCAGTACTTC. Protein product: CASSLVSSYEQYF.

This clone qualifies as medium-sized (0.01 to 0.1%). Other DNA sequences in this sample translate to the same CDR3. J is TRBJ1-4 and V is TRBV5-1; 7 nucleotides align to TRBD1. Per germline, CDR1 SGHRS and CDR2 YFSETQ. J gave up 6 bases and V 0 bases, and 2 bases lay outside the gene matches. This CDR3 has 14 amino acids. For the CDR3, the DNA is TGCGCCAGCAGCTTGGGAGGGGGCGATGAAAAACTGTTTTTT. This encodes CASSLGGGDEKLFF.

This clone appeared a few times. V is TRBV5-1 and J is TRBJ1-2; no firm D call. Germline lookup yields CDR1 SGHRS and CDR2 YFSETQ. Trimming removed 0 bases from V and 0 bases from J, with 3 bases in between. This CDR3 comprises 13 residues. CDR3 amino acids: CASSLDTNYGYTF. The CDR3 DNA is TGCGCCAGCAGCTTGGACACTAACTATGGCTACACCTTC. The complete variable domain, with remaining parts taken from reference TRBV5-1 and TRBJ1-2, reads KAGVTQTPRYLIKTRGQQVTLSCSPISGHRSVSWYQQTPGQGLQFLFEYFSETQRNKGNFPGRFSGRQFSNSRSEMNVSTLELGDSALYLCASSLDTNYGYTFGSGTRLTVV.

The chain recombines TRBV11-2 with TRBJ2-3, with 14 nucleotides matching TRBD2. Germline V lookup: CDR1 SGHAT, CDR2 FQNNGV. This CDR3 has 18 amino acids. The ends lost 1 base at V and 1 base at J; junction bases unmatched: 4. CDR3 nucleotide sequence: TGTGCCAGCAGCTTAGGAGGACTAGCGGGGGGTGGCACAGATACGCAGTATTTT. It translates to CASSLGGLAGGGTDTQYF.

CDR3 in amino acids: CASSRGRTGLETQYF. The CDR3 region has the DNA TGTGCCAGCAGCAGGGGGAGGACAGGGCTGGAGACCCAGTACTTC. The rearrangement links TRBV7-9 to TRBJ2-5, with TRBD1 matching over 8 bases. CDR1 SEHNR and CDR2 FQNEAQ come from the germline V gene (reference sequence). V trimming: 5 bases; J trimming: 5 bases; junction bases outside the gene matches: 10. The CDR3 sequence is 15 residues long.

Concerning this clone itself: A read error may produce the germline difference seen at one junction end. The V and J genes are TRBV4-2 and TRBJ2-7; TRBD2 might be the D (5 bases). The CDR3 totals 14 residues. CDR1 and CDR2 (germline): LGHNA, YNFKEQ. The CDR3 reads CTSSQDLEGDEQYF. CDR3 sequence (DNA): TGTACCAGCAGCCAAGATCTTGAGGGAGACGAGCAGTACTTC.

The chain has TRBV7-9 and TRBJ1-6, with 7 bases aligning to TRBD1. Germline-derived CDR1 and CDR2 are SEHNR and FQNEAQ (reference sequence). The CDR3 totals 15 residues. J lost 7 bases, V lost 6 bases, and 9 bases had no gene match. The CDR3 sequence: CASRKQTGDNSPLHF. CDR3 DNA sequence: TGTGCCAGCAGGAAACAAACAGGGGACAATTCACCCCTCCACTTT.

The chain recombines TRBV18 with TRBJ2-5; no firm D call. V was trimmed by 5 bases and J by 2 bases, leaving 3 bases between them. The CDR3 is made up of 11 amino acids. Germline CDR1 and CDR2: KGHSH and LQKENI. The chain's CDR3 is CASSVQETQYF. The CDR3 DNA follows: TGTGCCAGCTCAGTACAAGAGACCCAGTACTTC.

Here the CDR3 reads CASSPVNTGELFF. The DNA of the CDR3 is TGTGCCAGCAGCCCGGTTAACACCGGGGAGCTGTTTTTT. This chain links TRBV28 with TRBJ2-2, with D unresolved. The V end was cut by 6 bases, the J end by 2 bases, with 7 bases between. CDR3 length: 13 residues. Germline loops: CDR1 MDHEN, CDR2 SYDVKM.

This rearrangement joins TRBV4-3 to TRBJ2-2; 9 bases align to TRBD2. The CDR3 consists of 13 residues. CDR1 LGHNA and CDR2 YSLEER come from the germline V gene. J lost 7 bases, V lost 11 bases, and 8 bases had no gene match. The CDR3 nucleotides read TGCGCCGGGCCCAGCGGGGGGTACGGGGAGCTGTTTTTT. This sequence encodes CAGPSGGYGELFF.

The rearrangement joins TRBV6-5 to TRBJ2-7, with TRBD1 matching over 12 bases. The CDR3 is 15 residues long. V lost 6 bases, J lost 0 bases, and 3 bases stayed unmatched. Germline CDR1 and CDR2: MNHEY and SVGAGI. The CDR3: CASREGQGASYEQYF. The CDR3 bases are TGTGCCAGCAGGGAGGGACAGGGGGCCTCCTACGAGCAGTACTTC.

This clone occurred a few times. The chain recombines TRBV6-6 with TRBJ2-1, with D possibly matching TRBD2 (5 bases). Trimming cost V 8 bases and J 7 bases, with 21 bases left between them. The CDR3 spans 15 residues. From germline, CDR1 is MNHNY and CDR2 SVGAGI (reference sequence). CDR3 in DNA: TGTGCCAGCGGACCACTAGGTATTACGGGAAATGAGCAGTTCTTC. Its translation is CASGPLGITGNEQFF.